These 20 T cell receptor beta chains share one sample of origin, sequenced in a study of blood T cell repertoires in COVID-19. TCRdb's copy holds only in-frame clones and misses some; the assay was immunoSEQ multiplex PCR. The sample has 150,000 to 250,000 clones, about 90% seen once. Material for sequencing was PBMCs or T cells enriched from blood (not recorded which). The receptors here all came from a woman in her 30s who had recovered from COVID-19.

This chain uses TRBV6-2 or TRBV6-3 with TRBJ1-5; 7 positions agree with TRBD1. The V gene's germline CDR1 is MNHEY and CDR2 SVGEGT. J was trimmed by 1 base and V by 2 bases; bases with no gene match: 2. This CDR3 is 15 amino acids long. The CDR3: CASSYVGGSNQPQHF. The CDR3 nucleotides are TGTGCCAGCAGTTACGTAGGGGGCAGCAATCAGCCCCAGCATTTT.

This chain joins TRBV7-8 and TRBJ2-5, with TRBD1 matching over 9 bases. The V segment lost 0 bases and the J segment 5 bases; nucleotides outside the gene matches: 4. In germline, CDR1 is SGHVS, CDR2 FQNEAQ. The CDR3 is 15 residues long. DNA of the CDR3: TGTGCCAGCAGCTTAGCTAGGACAGGGGCGGAGACCCAGTACTTC. Translating it yields CASSLARTGAETQYF.

In nucleotides, the CDR3 is TGTGCCAGCAGCTTGGGGCAGTCGATCTACTACAATGAGCAGTTCTTC. Its protein is CASSLGQSIYYNEQFF. This chain links TRBV7-3 with TRBJ2-1; D possibly corresponds to TRBD1 (5 bases). This CDR3 has 16 residues. Germline assignment: CDR1 SGHTA and CDR2 FQGTGA. Trimming pared 3 bases from V and 3 bases from J, leaving 15 bases between.

V usage is TRBV7-7 and J usage is TRBJ2-1, with a tentative D call TRBD2 (8 bases). Trimming removed 4 bases at V and 10 bases at J, with 23 bases between. Germline-derived CDR1 and CDR2 are SSHAT and FNYEAQ (reference sequence). This CDR3 spans 16 amino acids. CDR3 residues: CASSSSRTGRGGEQFF. In nucleotides, the CDR3 is TGTGCCAGCAGCTCTTCCAGGACAGGCCGGGGGGGAGAGCAGTTCTTC. The full variable domain, with the rest looked up from reference TRBV7-7 and TRBJ2-1, is GAGVSQSPRYKVTKRGQDVTLRCDPISSHATLYWYQQALGQGPEFLTYFNYEAQPDKSGLPSDRFSAERPEGSISTLTIQRTEQRDSAMYRCASSSSRTGRGGEQFFGPGTRLTVL.

V gene TRBV5-1 combines with J gene TRBJ2-1; 8 nucleotides match TRBD2. With 3 bases clipped from V and 8 bases from J, the junction kept 4 bases outside the gene matches. In germline, CDR1 is SGHRS, CDR2 YFSETQ. The CDR3 consists of 13 residues. CDR3: CASSSGLVDEQFF. DNA for the CDR3: TGCGCCAGCAGCTCGGGACTAGTCGATGAGCAGTTCTTC.

J is TRBJ1-1 and V is TRBV5-6; 8 nucleotides line up with TRBD1. J lost 4 bases, V lost 3 bases, and 5 bases had no gene match. The CDR3 contains 14 residues. Germline-derived CDR1 and CDR2 are SGHDT and YYEEEE. The CDR3 is CASSSGQDGTEAFF. The CDR3 DNA sequence: TGTGCCAGCAGCTCGGGACAGGATGGCACTGAAGCTTTCTTT. The complete variable domain, with remaining parts taken from reference TRBV5-6 and TRBJ1-1, reads DAGVTQSPTHLIKTRGQQVTLRCSPKSGHDTVSWYQQALGQGPQFIFQYYEEEERQRGNFPDRFSGHQFPNYSSELNVNALLLGDSALYLCASSSGQDGTEAFFGQGTRLTVV.

The chain links TRBV18 to TRBJ1-2; a weak D match, TRBD1 (5 bases). Germline CDR1 is KGHSH and CDR2 is LQKENI. The length of the CDR3 is 14 residues. The germline V and J ends were trimmed by 5 bases and 1 base, with 11 bases remaining between them. The CDR3 region has the DNA TGTGCCAGCTCAGCGACAGTCTTTAACTATGGCTACACCTTC. It yields the protein CASSATVFNYGYTF.

This chain connects TRBV30 to TRBJ1-1, with D hard to call. CDR1 and CDR2 from the germline V gene are GTSNPN and SVGIG (reference sequence). The CDR3 runs to 12 residues. V was cut by 1 base and J by 3 bases, with 6 bases left in between. The CDR3 is CAWSDPDTEAFF. CDR3 DNA sequence: TGTGCCTGGAGTGACCCGGACACTGAAGCTTTCTTT.

This sequence joins TRBV27 and TRBJ2-5, with TRBD1 matching 8 bases. With V trimmed by 5 bases and J by 5 bases, 7 bases remained unmatched. This CDR3 has 14 amino acids. Germline V gene sequence: CDR1 MNHEY, CDR2 SMNVEV (reference sequence). CDR3 bases: TGTGCCAGCAGTACAGGGGGGAGGTGGGAGACCCAGTACTTC. The encoded protein is CASSTGGRWETQYF.

This clone was found once. The chain carries TRBV9 and TRBJ2-1; TRBD1 agrees at 8 bases. Germline V gene sequence: CDR1 SGDLS, CDR2 YYNGEE. CDR3 size: 16 residues. V lost 4 bases and J lost 6; bases outside the gene matches: 12. CDR3: CASSSFGQGSVNEQFF. CDR3 coding DNA: TGTGCCAGCAGCTCCTTTGGACAGGGCTCGGTCAATGAGCAGTTCTTC.

J is TRBJ2-1 and V is TRBV4-1; 15 bases align to TRBD2. CDR1 MGHRA and CDR2 YSYEKL come from the germline V gene. This CDR3 spans 20 amino acids. Unmatched junction bases numbered 16, after V lost 2 bases and J lost 8 bases. CDR3 coding DNA: TGCGCCAGCAGCCAACCCAGGACTAGCGGGAGGGCTCCTGCGCGGGATGAGCAGTTCTTC. Translated, it gives CASSQPRTSGRAPARDEQFF.

This clone was detected once. The chain employs TRBV6-5 and TRBJ2-3; 7 bases are shared with TRBD2. Per the germline V gene, CDR1 is MNHEY and CDR2 is SVGAGI. Trimming cost V 8 bases and J 3 bases; bases outside gene matches: 11. The CDR3 consists of 15 residues. CDR3 coding DNA: TGTGCCAGCTGGGGTCTAGCGGAGATGACAGATACGCAGTATTTT. Translating it yields CASWGLAEMTDTQYF.

The chain uses TRBV7-2 and TRBJ1-3, with D possibly being TRBD1 (6 bases). V lost 5 bases, J lost 0 bases, and 11 bases lay in between. CDR1 and CDR2 (germline): SGHTA, FQGNSA. This CDR3 has 15 amino acids. In nucleotides, the CDR3 is TGTGCCAGCAGCCAGGGACAACTCTCTGGAAACACCATATATTTT. It is translated as CASSQGQLSGNTIYF. Filled out from reference TRBV7-2 and TRBJ1-3, the complete variable domain reads GAGVSQSPSNKVTEKGKDVELRCDPISGHTALYWYRQSLGQGLEFLIYFQGNSAPDKSGLPSDRFSAERTGGSVSTLTIQRTQQEDSAVYLCASSQGQLSGNTIYFGEGSWLTVV.

This clone showed up just once. This chain links TRBV18 with TRBJ1-1; no reliable D call. The V end lost 3 bases, the J end lost 1 base, and 9 bases lay between the germline ends. The CDR3 totals 14 residues. Germline values: CDR1 KGHSH, CDR2 LQKENI. In nucleotides, the CDR3 is TGTGCCAGCTCACCCCACTTAGAGAACACTGAAGCTTTCTTT. Translation: CASSPHLENTEAFF.

The J gene is TRBJ1-3, the V gene TRBV5-1; D uncertain. Looked up from germline, CDR1 is SGHRS and CDR2 is YFSETQ. The V and J ends lost 4 bases and 0 bases respectively, with 5 bases between them. CDR3 length: 13 amino acids. CDR3 sequence (DNA): TGCGCCAGCAGCGAGGGCTCTGGAAACACCATATATTTT. Translating gives CASSEGSGNTIYF.

This rearrangement joins TRBV13 to TRBJ2-7; TRBD2 aligns across 12 bases. The germline CDR1 and CDR2 sequences are PRHDT and FYEKMQ (reference sequence). CDR3 length: 18 amino acids. Unmatched junction bases numbered 14, after V lost 3 bases and J lost 5 bases. The CDR3 bases are TGTGCCAGCAGCTTCCGGGGACTAGCGGGTTATCCTCGCCACGAGCAGTACTTC. Translating gives CASSFRGLAGYPRHEQYF.

This sequence joins TRBV30 and TRBJ1-5; D remains unclear. CDR3 length equals 13 residues. V was cut by 1 base and J by 4 bases, with 8 bases left in between. Germline V lookup: CDR1 GTSNPN, CDR2 SVGIG (reference sequence). CDR3 amino acids: CAWSAGGNQPQHF. The CDR3 bases are TGTGCCTGGAGTGCGGGAGGGAATCAGCCCCAGCATTTT.

This clone was seen a few times. J is TRBJ1-1 and V is TRBV5-1; a possible D gene is TRBD1 (5 bases). From germline, CDR1 is SGHRS and CDR2 YFSETQ. The CDR3 contains 14 residues. V gave up 4 bases and J gave up 1 base, with 11 bases separating them. The CDR3 sequence: CASSPPTGNTEAFF. In DNA form, the CDR3 reads TGCGCCAGCAGCCCACCTACAGGGAACACTGAAGCTTTCTTT. Combining the CDR3 with reference TRBV5-1 and TRBJ1-1 gives the whole variable domain KAGVTQTPRYLIKTRGQQVTLSCSPISGHRSVSWYQQTPGQGLQFLFEYFSETQRNKGNFPGRFSGRQFSNSRSEMNVSTLELGDSALYLCASSPPTGNTEAFFGQGTRLTVV.

This clone was recorded once. The chain links TRBV19 to TRBJ1-2; 10 positions match TRBD1. The germline V gene encodes CDR1 LNHDA and CDR2 SQIVND (reference sequence). After removal of 3 bases from V and 4 bases from J, the junction contained 5 bases not matched to a gene. The CDR3 is made up of 15 amino acids. This chain's CDR3 is CASSIGTGDVYGYTF. For the CDR3, the DNA is TGTGCCAGTAGTATCGGGACAGGGGACGTCTATGGCTACACCTTC.

This chain joins TRBV4-2 and TRBJ1-4; 8 bases are a match to TRBD1. Unmatched junction bases numbered 7, after V lost 0 bases and J lost 7 bases. This CDR3 has 16 residues. Germline V gene lookup returns CDR1 LGHNA and CDR2 YNFKEQ. CDR3 residues: CASSQDVAGQGEKLFF. The CDR3 DNA sequence: TGTGCCAGCAGCCAAGATGTGGCCGGACAGGGTGAAAAACTGTTTTTT.